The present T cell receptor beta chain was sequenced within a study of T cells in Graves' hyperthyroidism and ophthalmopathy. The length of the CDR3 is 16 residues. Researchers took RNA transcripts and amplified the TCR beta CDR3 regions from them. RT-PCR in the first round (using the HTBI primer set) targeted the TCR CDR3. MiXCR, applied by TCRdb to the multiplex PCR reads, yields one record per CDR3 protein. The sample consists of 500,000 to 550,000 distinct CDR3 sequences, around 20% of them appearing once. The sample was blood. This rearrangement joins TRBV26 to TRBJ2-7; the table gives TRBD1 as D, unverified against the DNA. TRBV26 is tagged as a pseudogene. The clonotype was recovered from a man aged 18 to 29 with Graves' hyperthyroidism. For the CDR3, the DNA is TGTGTCAGCTGTTTATTGGGTGGGGGGTCACTATACGAGCAGTACTTC. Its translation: CVSCLLGGGSLYEQYF.